This TCR beta chain was observed in a study of cytomegalovirus exposure and HLA in healthy donors. The CDR3 runs 16 residues. CDR1 and CDR2 from the germline V gene are SGDLS and YYNGEE. V was clipped by 5 bases and J by 4 bases; unmatched bases: 10. PCR was performed using 60 Vbeta and 13 Jbeta primers. The repertoire was sequenced with immunoSEQ multiplex PCR; TCRdb's copy has only in-frame clones and lacks some. The top ten clones hold roughly 2.3% of a sample with 78,000 or so clones, 70% to 85% of them seen once. V is TRBV9 and J is TRBJ2-1; 9 nucleotides agree with TRBD2. Sequencing was carried out using PBMCs. The TCR originated in a woman aged 50 to 60 in good health and CMV-seronegative. In DNA form, the CDR3 reads TGTGCCAGCAGTCCCTGGGCGGGGGGGTTGTACAATGAGCAGTTCTTC. Its translation is CASSPWAGGLYNEQFF.